This TCR beta chain was observed in a study of identical twins. The germline gives CDR1 ENHRY, CDR2 SYGVKD. This CDR3 region has 14 residues. Trimming stripped 2 bases from V and 4 bases from J, with 8 bases between. MiXCR, run by TCRdb on the 5' RACE reads, gives a single entry per CDR3 protein. The table records around 490,000 distinct CDR3 sequences, more than 20% of them present only once. A few counts support this clonotype. Separately, the same data were catalogued under a study of yellow fever vaccine responses in identical twins.

The chain carries TRBV10-3 and TRBJ2-2; no definite D call. The sequence came from a woman under 30 in good health. Sequencing was performed on CD4+ T cells sorted from blood. The CDR3: CAISEARTTGELFF. CDR3 coding DNA: TGTGCCATCAGTGAGGCCCGAACCACCGGGGAGCTGTTTTTT.